The next 11 T cell receptor beta chains were all read from a single sample in a study of blood T cell repertoires in COVID-19. This table comes from immunoSEQ multiplex PCR, and its TCRdb copy is limited to in-frame clones, with some not included. This sample carries 9,500 to 15,000 clones, more than 65% of them seen once, and the ten largest clones take 10%. Sequenced: peripheral blood. The receptor source for this set is a man aged 55 to 70 with COVID-19, enrolled during active disease.

The chain joins TRBV6-4 to TRBJ2-3, with D tentatively TRBD1 (6 bases). The V end lost 4 bases, the J end lost 6 bases, and 8 bases lay between the germline ends. The CDR3 spans 12 residues. The germline V gene has CDR1 MRHNA and CDR2 SNTAGT. The CDR3 coding sequence is TGTGCCAGCAGTGCGCAGGGGGATACGCAGTATTTT. Its translation: CASSAQGDTQYF.

The chain carries TRBV7-9 and TRBJ2-3; 10 bases map to TRBD2. This CDR3 is built from 17 residues. After removal of 6 bases from V and 1 base from J, the junction contained 10 bases not matched to a gene. CDR1 is SEHNR, CDR2 FQNEAQ, per germline (reference sequence). The CDR3 DNA reads TGTGCCAGCAGTCTAGCTACCGGGACTAGCGGCACAGATACGCAGTATTTT. Translated, it gives CASSLATGTSGTDTQYF.

The CDR3 spells CASSPDRSDTQYF. The DNA for the CDR3 is TGTGCCAGCAGCCCGGACAGGTCAGATACGCAGTATTTT. The chain couples TRBV7-8 to TRBJ2-3; the match to TRBD1 covers 7 bases. V lost 5 bases to trimming and J lost 4 bases; unmatched junction nucleotides: 3. The CDR3 consists of 13 residues. CDR1 and CDR2 (germline): SGHVS, FQNEAQ. Full variable domain (remainder filled in from reference TRBV7-8 and TRBJ2-3): GAGVSQSPRYKVAKRGQDVALRCDPISGHVSLFWYQQALGQGPEFLTYFQNEAQLDKSGLPSDRFFAERPEGSVSTLKIQRTQQEDSAVYLCASSPDRSDTQYFGPGTRLTVL.

V is TRBV28 and J is TRBJ2-1; 9 bases fit TRBD1. The CDR3 is 16 amino acids. V lost 2 bases, J lost 8 bases, and 10 bases stayed unmatched. Germline CDR1 reads MDHEN; CDR2 reads SYDVKM. CDR3 coding DNA: TGTGCCAGCAGTTTAGTGCCGGGACAGGGACGGGATGAGCAGTTCTTC. It encodes CASSLVPGQGRDEQFF. Drawing the rest from reference TRBV28 and TRBJ2-1, the complete variable domain is DVKVTQSSRYLVKRTGEKVFLECVQDMDHENMFWYRQDPGLGLRLIYFSYDVKMKEKGDIPEGYSVSREKKERFSLILESASTNQTSMYLCASSLVPGQGRDEQFFGPGTRLTVL.

CDR3 coding DNA: TGCGCCAGCAGCGCGACAGGGGACCGCTACAATGAGCAGTTCTTC. This sequence encodes CASSATGDRYNEQFF. The rearrangement uses TRBV5-1 and TRBJ2-1; 8 bases align to TRBD1. Losses at the gene ends were 4 bases for V and 3 bases for J; bases not matched to a gene: 6. The CDR3 runs 15 residues. CDR1 is SGHRS, CDR2 YFSETQ, per germline.

This rearrangement joins TRBV9 to TRBJ2-3; no firm D call. Germline V gives CDR1 SGDLS, CDR2 YYNGEE. V was cut by 3 bases and J by 5 bases, with 13 bases left in between. There are 14 residues in the CDR3. The CDR3 region is CASSASLPGDTQYF. CDR3 sequence (DNA): TGTGCCAGCAGCGCCTCGTTGCCGGGAGATACGCAGTATTTT.

The CDR3 is CASKGTSTDTQYF. As DNA, the CDR3 is TGTGCCAGCAAGGGGACAAGCACAGATACGCAGTATTTT. V is TRBV2 and J is TRBJ2-3; D is perhaps TRBD1 (6 bases). The CDR3 consists of 13 residues. The V gene's germline CDR1 is SNHLY and CDR2 FYNNEI. V shed 7 bases and J shed 0 bases, with 8 bases lying between them.

The genes are TRBV28 and TRBJ1-2; no definite D call. Between the trimmed V and J ends, which lost 11 bases and 5 bases, there was a span of 18 bases. The CDR3 is 13 residues long. Germline V CDR1 and CDR2: MDHEN, SYDVKM. CDR3 nucleotide sequence: TGTGCCGTCCCCCGAAGTCGAGGATATGGCTACACCTTC. Translated, it gives CAVPRSRGYGYTF.

V and J are TRBV6-5 and TRBJ1-3; perhaps TRBD1 as D (6 bases). Trimming shortened V by 6 bases and J by 2 bases, and 14 bases separated the two germline ends. Germline V gene sequence: CDR1 MNHEY, CDR2 SVGAGI. The CDR3 contains 15 residues. Here the CDR3 DNA reads TGTGCCAGCAGCCCCCAGGGGATTCCTGGAAACACCATATATTTT. This sequence encodes CASSPQGIPGNTIYF.

The rearrangement uses TRBV7-2 and TRBJ1-2; D is possibly TRBD1 (5 bases). V lost 0 bases and J 4 bases, leaving 18 bases between the germline ends. The CDR3 contains 17 residues. The germline gives CDR1 SGHTA, CDR2 FQGNSA. The CDR3 region is CASSLALWGRGVYGYTF. The CDR3, as DNA: TGTGCCAGCAGCTTAGCGCTCTGGGGTCGGGGGGTCTATGGCTACACCTTC.

Worth noting for this clone: One end of the junction is discordant with germline, which a read error may explain. The same CDR3 can be traced to other DNA sequences in this sample. This chain connects TRBV7-9 to TRBJ2-7, with 8 bases that match TRBD2. Germline loops: CDR1 SEHNR, CDR2 FQNEAQ (reference sequence). This CDR3 has 18 residues. The DNA of the CDR3 is TGCGCCAGCCGCTTCGGGGGCGGCGCGGGGGGCGCATCCTACGAGCAGTACTTC. Translation gives CASRFGGGAGGASYEQYF. Based on the CDR3 plus reference TRBV7-9 and TRBJ2-7, the full variable domain is DTGVSQNPRHKITKRGQNVTFRCDPISEHNRLYWYRQTLGQGPEFLTYFQNEAQLEKSRLLSDRFSAERPKGSFSTLEIQRTEQGDSAMYLCASRFGGGAGGASYEQYFGPGTRLTVT.